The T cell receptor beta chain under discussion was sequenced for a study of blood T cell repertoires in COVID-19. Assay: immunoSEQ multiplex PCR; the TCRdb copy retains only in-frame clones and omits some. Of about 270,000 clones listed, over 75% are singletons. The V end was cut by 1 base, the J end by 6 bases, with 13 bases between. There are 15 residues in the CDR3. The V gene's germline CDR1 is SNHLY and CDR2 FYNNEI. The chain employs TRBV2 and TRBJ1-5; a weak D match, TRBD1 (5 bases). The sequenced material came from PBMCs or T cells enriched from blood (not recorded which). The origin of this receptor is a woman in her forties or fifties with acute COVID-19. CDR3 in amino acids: CASSEGAGKFQPQHF. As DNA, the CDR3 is TGTGCCAGCAGTGAAGGGGCAGGGAAATTTCAGCCCCAGCATTTT.